The entry below gives a single TCR beta chain sequence along with its context. The antigen remains undetermined. This specimen comes from a study of cytomegalovirus exposure and HLA in healthy donors. General study results and limits: The productive fraction for most TCR beta V segments was about 87% or about 30% in an earlier analysis.

Researchers ran the PCR with 60 Vbeta and 13 Jbeta primers. Profiled with immunoSEQ multiplex PCR; TCRdb holds only in-frame clones, not every one. The table records approximately 110,000 clones, about 80% of them present only once. J lost 2 bases, V lost 7 bases, and 9 bases had no gene match. Germline assignment: CDR1 LGHNT and CDR2 FRNRAP. The CDR3 spans 15 residues. The chain recombines TRBV12-5 with TRBJ2-5; 8 bases line up with TRBD1. The receptor was derived from a woman in her 30s in good health and CMV-seropositive. Input material: PBMCs. The CDR3 region has the DNA TGTGCTAGTGCCCGTAGTGGGACAGGACAAGAGACCCAGTACTTC. It encodes CASARSGTGQETQYF.